These 11 T cell receptor beta chains were sequenced from one sample in a study of blood T cell repertoires in COVID-19. Sequencing was performed with immunoSEQ multiplex PCR; in TCRdb, only in-frame clones are kept and a portion is missing. Of about 110,000 clones listed, roughly four fifths were seen once; the top ten hold 15%. The sequenced sample consisted of peripheral blood. Receptor source: an elderly woman with acute or convalescent COVID-19.

The V call is TRBV7-9, the J call TRBJ2-5, with TRBD1 matching over 9 bases. Germline trimming cut 5 bases from V and 5 bases from J; bases unmatched to any gene: 6. In germline, CDR1 is SEHNR, CDR2 FQNEAQ (reference sequence). The CDR3 runs 14 residues. CDR3 nucleotide sequence: TGTGCCAGCAGCATACAGGGGGCTTGGGAGACCCAGTACTTC. Its translation: CASSIQGAWETQYF. Filled out from reference TRBV7-9 and TRBJ2-5, the complete variable domain reads DTGVSQNPRHKITKRGQNVTFRCDPISEHNRLYWYRQTLGQGPEFLTYFQNEAQLEKSRLLSDRFSAERPKGSFSTLEIQRTEQGDSAMYLCASSIQGAWETQYFGPGTRLLVL.

The chain uses TRBV29-1 and TRBJ1-2; D is ambiguous. In germline, CDR1 is SQVTM, CDR2 ANQGSEA. This CDR3 spans 11 amino acids. V lost 7 bases, J lost 3 bases, and 9 bases lay in between. CDR3 loop: CSDRTDYGYTF. As DNA, the CDR3 is TGCAGCGATCGGACTGACTATGGCTACACCTTC.

This clone was picked up a small number of times. The V call is TRBV4-1, the J call TRBJ1-6, with D maybe TRBD1 (6 bases). This CDR3 is built from 15 residues. Germline-derived CDR1 and CDR2 are MGHRA and YSYEKL. The V end was cut by 7 bases, the J end by 4 bases, with 14 bases between. The CDR3 nucleotides read TGCGCCAGCACCCCCGACAGGTCGTATAATTCACCCCTCCACTTT. This codes for CASTPDRSYNSPLHF.

This rearrangement joins TRBV5-8 to TRBJ2-7; 7 bases align to TRBD2. The CDR3 length is 13 residues. The germline V gene has CDR1 SGHTS and CDR2 YDEGEE. V lost 9 bases and J lost 5; bases outside the gene matches: 11. In nucleotides, the CDR3 is TGTGCCACCCTCCGGACTAGAATCGACGAGCAGTACGTC. Amino acid sequence: CATLRTRIDEQYV.

The rearrangement links TRBV28 to TRBJ2-5; no definite D call. The germline gives CDR1 MDHEN, CDR2 SYDVKM. V dropped 10 bases and J dropped 1 base, with 4 bases sitting between them. The CDR3 extends over 10 amino acids. CDR3 sequence reads: CATRQETQYF. As DNA, the CDR3 is TGTGCCACCCGCCAAGAGACCCAGTACTTC.

As for this clone: Additional DNA sequences in this sample encode the identical CDR3. This chain uses TRBV10-3 with TRBJ2-7; the D is unclear. CDR3 length: 12 residues. Germline assignment: CDR1 ENHRY and CDR2 SYGVKD. Trimming shortened V by 0 bases and J by 4 bases, and 4 bases separated the two germline ends. The CDR3 bases are TGTGCCATCAGTGAGTCGAGTTACGAGCAGTACGTC. Translated: CAISESSYEQYV.

This clone was counted between two and nine times. The chain has TRBV11-2 and TRBJ2-2, with D possibly being TRBD1 (6 bases). Germline CDR1 and CDR2: SGHAT and FQNNGV. CDR3 length equals 14 residues. V lost 5 bases to trimming and J lost 5 bases, with 12 bases between them. The CDR3: CASSLYRGTGELFF. CDR3 bases: TGTGCCAGCAGCCTCTATAGGGGGACCGGGGAGCTGTTTTTT.

The chain uses TRBV6-6 and TRBJ2-1; TRBD2 matches 12 bases. Germline CDR1 reads MNHNY; CDR2 reads SVGAGI (reference sequence). V dropped 6 bases and J dropped 7; count of bases not matched to a gene: 7. The CDR3 runs to 15 residues. CDR3: CASSVSSGRVNEQFF. The CDR3 DNA is TGTGCCAGCAGCGTTTCTAGCGGGAGGGTAAATGAGCAGTTCTTC.

The V gene is TRBV3-1 (or the pseudogene TRBV3-2), the J gene TRBJ2-1, with 7 bases that match TRBD2. Looked up from germline, CDR1 is LGHDT and CDR2 is YNNKEL (reference sequence). The CDR3 is 18 amino acids. The V gene end was trimmed by 1 base and the J gene end by 3 bases; junction bases not matched to a gene: 12. CDR3 sequence (DNA): TGTGCCAGCAGCCAAGCAGTGCGAGGGAGGGCCATCTACAATGAGCAGTTCTTC. It codes for CASSQAVRGRAIYNEQFF.

The chain has TRBV11-2 and TRBJ2-3; D is possibly TRBD1 (5 bases). Trimming stripped 11 bases from V and 2 bases from J, with 17 bases between. CDR1 and CDR2 from the germline V gene are SGHAT and FQNNGV. The length of the CDR3 is 14 residues. CDR3 coding DNA: TGTGCCGTCAGAGTACTGGGGCTCACAGATACGCAGTATTTT. Its protein is CAVRVLGLTDTQYF.

The CDR3 DNA follows: TGTGCCAGCAGCGTAGCTTATAGGACAGGGGATTCACCCCTCCACTTT. Encoded protein: CASSVAYRTGDSPLHF. The chain has TRBV9 and TRBJ1-6, with 9 bases identical to TRBD1. CDR1 and CDR2 from the germline V gene are SGDLS and YYNGEE. Unmatched junction bases numbered 6, after V lost 0 bases and J lost 8 bases. The CDR3 length is 16 residues.